Listed here are 18 T cell receptor beta chains from one sample, sequenced in a study of control samples from healthy donors and cancer patients. Clones were read by immunoSEQ multiplex PCR, and TCRdb kept only the in-frame ones, dropping some. The table includes 90,000 to 100,000 clones, 65% to 85% detected once. The sample consisted of PBMCs. The receptors stem from a man in his 70s with lung cancer.

At least ten counts were recorded for this clone. This sequence joins TRBV18 and TRBJ2-7; tentative D call: TRBD1 (5 bases). Germline CDR1 reads KGHSH; CDR2 reads LQKENI. This CDR3 is 14 amino acids long. V shed 3 bases and J shed 5 bases, with 14 bases lying between them. The CDR3 bases are TGTGCCAGCTCACCCGTGGGCAGGGTCCACGAGCAGTACTTC. Its protein product is CASSPVGRVHEQYF.

The chain combines TRBV19 with TRBJ2-1, with 7 nucleotides matching TRBD1. Trimming removed 6 bases from V and 7 bases from J; junction bases left unmatched: 21. The CDR3 totals 18 residues. CDR1 is LNHDA and CDR2 is SQIVND in the germline V gene (reference sequence). CDR3 protein: CASSSLTGDEVLMNEQFF. CDR3 nucleotides: TGTGCCAGTAGCTCCCTTACAGGGGATGAGGTTTTGATGAATGAGCAGTTCTTC.

V and J are TRBV19 and TRBJ1-6, with D perhaps TRBD1 (6 bases). Germline values: CDR1 LNHDA, CDR2 SQIVND (reference sequence). This CDR3 is built from 18 residues. V was cut by 7 bases and J by 0 bases, with 19 bases left in between. The CDR3 sequence is CASTPDGGRSSYNSPLHF. DNA for the CDR3: TGTGCCAGTACCCCGGACGGGGGGCGAAGCTCCTATAATTCACCCCTCCACTTT.

The chain recombines TRBV2 with TRBJ1-2; D is perhaps TRBD1 (6 bases). The V and J ends lost 6 bases and 3 bases respectively, with 11 bases between them. The germline CDR1 and CDR2 sequences are SNHLY and FYNNEI. This CDR3 is 13 amino acids long. The CDR3 is CASSSQGDYGYTF. CDR3 DNA: TGTGCCAGCAGCTCACAGGGTGACTATGGCTACACCTTC.

This clone was detected once. The rearrangement links TRBV11-2 to TRBJ1-1; D unresolved. CDR1 is SGHAT, CDR2 FQNNGV, per germline. Trimming removed 4 bases at V and 1 base at J, with 7 bases between. The CDR3 totals 13 residues. CDR3 amino acids: CASSSPPNTEAFF. The CDR3 DNA reads TGTGCCAGCAGCTCCCCACCGAACACTGAAGCTTTCTTT. The entire variable domain, with the rest obtained from reference TRBV11-2 and TRBJ1-1, is as follows: EAGVAQSPRYKIIEKRQSVAFWCNPISGHATLYWYQQILGQGPKLLIQFQNNGVVDDSQLPKDRFSAERLKGVDSTLKIQPAKLEDSAVYLCASSSPPNTEAFFGQGTRLTVV.

The CDR3 region has the DNA TGTGCCAGCAGTTACGTGGGGGTCGAAACTGAAGCTTTCTTT. It is translated as CASSYVGVETEAFF. The chain is built from TRBV6-5 and TRBJ1-1; a possible D gene is TRBD1 (5 bases). Trimming cost V 2 bases and J 5 bases, with 12 bases left between them. CDR3 length: 14 residues. Germline V CDR1 and CDR2: MNHEY, SVGAGI.

This clone appeared once. This chain joins TRBV10-3 and TRBJ2-2; the match to TRBD1 covers 11 bases. This CDR3 comprises 18 residues. CDR1 is ENHRY, CDR2 SYGVKD, per germline. V dropped 4 bases and J dropped 0; count of bases not matched to a gene: 7. The CDR3 reads CAISASGTGGANTGELFF. The CDR3 DNA is TGTGCCATCAGTGCTTCCGGGACAGGGGGTGCGAACACCGGGGAGCTGTTTTTT.

The rearrangement joins TRBV6-2 or TRBV6-3 to TRBJ1-2; 7 positions agree with TRBD1. Germline CDR1 reads MNHEY; CDR2 reads SVGEGT. This CDR3 region has 15 residues. V lost 4 bases and J lost 6; bases outside the gene matches: 11. In DNA, the CDR3 is TGTGCCAGCAGTTCGTACCTGACAGGGCGAGATGGCTACACCTTC. It codes for CASSSYLTGRDGYTF.

J is TRBJ1-2 and V is TRBV5-4; TRBD1 matches at 7 bases. Per the germline V gene, CDR1 is SGHNT and CDR2 is YYREEE (reference sequence). This CDR3 is 15 amino acids long. V lost 1 base to trimming and J lost 0 bases; unmatched junction nucleotides: 3. In nucleotides, the CDR3 is TGTGCCAGCAGCTTGCCCCAGGGGGCTAACTATGGCTACACCTTC. It is translated as CASSLPQGANYGYTF.

The chain is built from TRBV15 and TRBJ2-2; 10 positions agree with TRBD1. The CDR3 is made up of 18 amino acids. Germline CDR1 LNHNV, CDR2 YYDKDF (reference sequence). The trim removed 3 bases at V and 5 bases at J, leaving 12 bases unmatched. The CDR3 nucleotides read TGTGCCACCAGCAGCCTCGGACAGGGGGGATCGAGAACCGGGGAGCTGTTTTTT. It encodes CATSSLGQGGSRTGELFF.

The rearrangement links TRBV19 to TRBJ1-1; D perhaps matches TRBD1 (5 bases). CDR1 and CDR2 (germline): LNHDA, SQIVND (reference sequence). CDR3 size: 16 residues. V was pared by 6 bases and J by 2 bases, with 19 bases between. The DNA of the CDR3 is TGTGCCAGTAGCCCAACTTACTTGACAGCTAACACTGAAGCTTTCTTT. Translated, it gives CASSPTYLTANTEAFF.

This chain connects TRBV21-1 to TRBJ2-7. TRBV21-1 is given as a pseudogene. CDR3 length: 14 residues. The CDR3 loop reads CASSKNGFPYEQYF. CDR3 nucleotides: TGTGCCAGCAGCAAAAACGGATTCCCCTACGAGCAGTACTTC.

The chain combines TRBV3-1 (or the pseudogene TRBV3-2) with TRBJ2-3; 14 bases fit TRBD2. From germline, CDR1 is LGHDT and CDR2 YNNKEL (reference sequence). V shed 4 bases, J shed 6 bases, and the junction held 12 bases outside the gene matches. The CDR3 is made up of 18 amino acids. CDR3 in amino acids: CASSRLLTSGGVRDTQYF. The CDR3 DNA reads as TGTGCCAGCAGCCGTCTCCTGACTAGCGGGGGGGTCCGGGATACGCAGTATTTT.

The rearrangement links TRBV18 to TRBJ2-1, with TRBD2 matching over 13 bases. J lost 0 bases, V lost 3 bases, and 11 bases had no gene match. The CDR3 extends over 20 amino acids. CDR1 is KGHSH and CDR2 is LQKENI in the germline V gene. As DNA, the CDR3 is TGTGCCAGCTCACCTCTCTTCCTGACTAGCGGGGGGAGCTCCTACAATGAGCAGTTCTTC. Translated, it gives CASSPLFLTSGGSSYNEQFF.

This rearrangement joins TRBV27 to TRBJ2-1; a weak D match, TRBD1 (5 bases). Deletions cut 3 bases from V and 9 bases from J, with 12 bases between. Germline CDR1 reads MNHEY; CDR2 reads SMNVEV (reference sequence). This CDR3 has 13 amino acids. The CDR3 loop reads CASSFPPQGEQFF. As DNA, the CDR3 is TGTGCCAGCAGTTTCCCCCCGCAGGGTGAGCAGTTCTTC.

The J gene is TRBJ2-3, the V gene TRBV5-4; 14 bases align to TRBD2. The CDR3 has 16 residues. The junction had 8 bases not matched to a gene; V was cut back by 6 bases and J by 5 bases. The germline CDR1 and CDR2 sequences are SGHNT and YYREEE (reference sequence). CDR3 residues: CASTRQGTSGGDTQYF. The CDR3 coding sequence is TGTGCCAGCACCCGACAGGGGACTAGCGGGGGAGATACGCAGTATTTT.

The CDR3 is CASSHMGQGCTKIQNYEQYF. The DNA of the CDR3 is TGCGCCAGCAGTCATATGGGACAGGGCTGCACTAAAATACAGAACTACGAGCAGTACTTC. V is TRBV23-1 and J is TRBJ2-7; the match to TRBD1 covers 9 bases. TRBV23-1 is known as an ORF, though its function is uncertain. Trimming cost V 3 bases and J 3 bases; bases outside gene matches: 21. There are 20 residues in the CDR3.

The chain employs TRBV6-5 and TRBJ1-2; D is undetermined. CDR1 and CDR2 (germline): MNHEY, SVGAGI. The CDR3 covers 11 residues. The V end lost 7 bases, the J end lost 8 bases, and 11 bases lay between the germline ends. The CDR3 here is CASILGYGYTF. CDR3 coding DNA: TGTGCCAGCATTCTGGGCTACGGCTACACCTTC.